The TCR beta chain under discussion was sequenced for a study of T cell responses to AZD1222 COVID-19 vaccine. A word on this clone: The antigen is not known.

The CDR3 totals 14 residues. Germline CDR1 reads SGHRS; CDR2 reads YFSETQ. Trimming left V 7 bases short and J 4 bases short, with 15 bases between. Using immunoSEQ multiplex PCR, the repertoire was profiled, and TCRdb retains in-frame clones only, with some absent. The top ten hold under 9% of the sample, which has about 130,000 clones, approximately 88% seen once. Whole-study findings and limits: Epitopes outside B.1.351 and B.1.1.7 mutated regions reportedly drew nearly half of spike TCRs.

The chain recombines TRBV5-1 with TRBJ1-3; D gene uncertain. Sequences were derived from peripheral blood, sampled on day 0 of AZD1222 vaccination. This TCR derives from an adult in good health. As DNA, the CDR3 is TGCGCCAGCTCGGCCTCCCCGACAGGAAACACCATATATTTT. It is translated as CASSASPTGNTIYF.